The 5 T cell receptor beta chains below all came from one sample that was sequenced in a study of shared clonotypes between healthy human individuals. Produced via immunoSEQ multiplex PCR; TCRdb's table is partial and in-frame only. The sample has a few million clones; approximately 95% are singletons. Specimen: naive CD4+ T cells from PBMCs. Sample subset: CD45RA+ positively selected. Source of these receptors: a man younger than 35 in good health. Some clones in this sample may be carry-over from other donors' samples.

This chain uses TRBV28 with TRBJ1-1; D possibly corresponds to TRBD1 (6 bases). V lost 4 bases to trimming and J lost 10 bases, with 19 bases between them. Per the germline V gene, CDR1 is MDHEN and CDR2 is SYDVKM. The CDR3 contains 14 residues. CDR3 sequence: CASSSRGGAQGAFF. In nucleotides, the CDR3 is TGTGCCAGCAGTTCCCGGGGGGGGGCTCAGGGAGCTTTCTTT.

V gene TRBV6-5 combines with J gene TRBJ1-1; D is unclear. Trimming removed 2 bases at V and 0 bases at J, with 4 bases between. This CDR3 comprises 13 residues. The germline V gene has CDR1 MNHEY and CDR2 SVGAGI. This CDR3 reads CASSYQMNTEAFF. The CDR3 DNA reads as TGTGCCAGCAGTTACCAAATGAACACTGAAGCTTTCTTT.

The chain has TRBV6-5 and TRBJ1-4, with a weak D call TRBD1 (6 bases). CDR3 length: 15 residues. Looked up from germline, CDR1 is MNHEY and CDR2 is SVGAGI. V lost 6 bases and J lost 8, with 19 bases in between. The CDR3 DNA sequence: TGTGCCAGCAGACCCTTCCGGGACATATGGGAAAAACTGTTTTTT. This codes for CASRPFRDIWEKLFF.

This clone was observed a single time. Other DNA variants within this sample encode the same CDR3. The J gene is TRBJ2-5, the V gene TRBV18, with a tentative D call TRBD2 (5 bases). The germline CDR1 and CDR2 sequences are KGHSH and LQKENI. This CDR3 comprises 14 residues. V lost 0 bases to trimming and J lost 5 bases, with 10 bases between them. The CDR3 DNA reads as TGTGCCAGCTCACCACCGGCGGGTCAGGAGACCCAGTACTTC. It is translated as CASSPPAGQETQYF. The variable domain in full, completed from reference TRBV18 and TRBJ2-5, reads NAGVMQNPRHLVRRRGQEARLRCSPMKGHSHVYWYRQLPEEGLKFMVYLQKENIIDESGMPKERFSAEFPKEGPSILRIQQVVRGDSAAYFCASSPPAGQETQYFGPGTRLLVL.

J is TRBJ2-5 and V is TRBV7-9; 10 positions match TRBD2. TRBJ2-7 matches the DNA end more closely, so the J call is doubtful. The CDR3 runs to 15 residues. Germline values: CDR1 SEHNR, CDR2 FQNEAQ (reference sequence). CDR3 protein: CASSLVLAGAYEQYF. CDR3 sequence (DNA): TGTGCCAGCAGCTTAGTTCTAGCGGGAGCCTACGAGCAGTACTTC.